A selection of T cell receptor beta chains follows, all from one sample in a study of T cell repertoires in cytomegalovirus infection. Each CDR3 protein is one row after TCRdb ran MiXCR on the reads. This table has approximately 250,000 distinct CDR3 sequences, about 20% appearing once. The sequenced sample consisted of CD8+ T cells from PBMCs. These receptors all come from a human donor in good health (CMV status not recorded). Some clones in this sample may be carry-over from other donors' samples. CDR3s include the opening cysteine and the closing phenylalanine or tryptophan. A D gene is named only where the DNA matches it firmly. Clone size is not always given. Where it is, it says once, few, many or a class for expanded clones.

TRBJ1-4 | TRBV7-4 | TRBD1 | NA | TGTGCCAGCAGCGACGGGACAGGGAGGCGTTTCGATGAAAAACTGTTTTTT | CASSDGTGRRFDEKLFF
TRBJ1-5 | TRBV19 | NA | NA | TGTGCCAGTAGTGGTCCCCTAAATCAGCCCCAGCATTTT | CASSGPLNQPQHF
TRBJ2-5 | TRBV5-6 | NA | few | TGTGCCAGCAGCTTCAGAGGGGCCGAGGCCCAGTACTTC | CASSFRGAEAQYF
TRBJ2-1 | TRBV29-1 | NA | NA | TGCAGCGTTGAACTTCTAGGATCCTACAATGAGCAGTTCTTC | CSVELLGSYNEQFF
TRBJ2-7 | TRBV4-2 | TRBD2 | few | TGTGCCAGCAGCCAAGGGACTAGCCCCGAGCAGTACTTC | CASSQGTSPEQYF
TRBJ2-3 | TRBV29-1 | NA | NA | TGCAGCGCCCCCAGGAGCACAGATACGCAGTATTTT | CSAPRSTDTQYF
TRBJ2-2 | TRBV29-1 | NA | NA | TGCAGCGTTGAGATGGGGAACACCGGGGAGCTGTTTTTT | CSVEMGNTGELFF
TRBJ2-1 | TRBV4-1 | NA | many | TGCGCCAGCAGCCAACCTACTAGCTATGAGCAGTTCTTC | CASSQPTSYEQFF
TRBJ2-5 | TRBV12-3/TRBV12-4 | NA | many | TGTGCCAGCAGTGCCTCGGGACACCACCAAGAGACCCAGTACTTC | CASSASGHHQETQYF
TRBJ2-3 | TRBV7-6 | TRBD2 | few | TGTGCCAGCAGCTTAAAGTTTGCGAGCGGGGGGTACACAGATACGCAGTATTTT | CASSLKFASGGYTDTQYF
TRBJ2-5 | TRBV6-5 | NA | many | TGTGCCAGCAGTTACGGCCAGGGCCTACAAGAGACCCAGTACTTC | CASSYGQGLQETQYF
TRBJ1-2 | TRBV11-2 | NA | few | TGTGCCAGCAGCTTTTCCTCATTAGCTAACTATGGCTACACCTTC | CASSFSSLANYGYTF
TRBJ2-3 | TRBV7-8 | NA | many | TGTGCCAGCAGCTTAGTGGGACAAGATACGCAGTATTTT | CASSLVGQDTQYF
TRBJ1-1 | TRBV2 | NA | NA | TGTGCCAGCAGCGCACTAAGGGGTGGTACTGAAGCTTTCTTT | CASSALRGGTEAFF
TRBJ2-1 | TRBV7-9 | NA | NA | TGTGCCAGCAGCTTAGTTCAAGGGTATGAGCAGTTCTTC | CASSLVQGYEQFF
TRBJ1-5 | TRBV20-1 | NA | many | TGCAGTGCTAGAGATACAGGTTATAGCAATCAGCCCCAGCATTTT | CSARDTGYSNQPQHF
TRBJ1-2 | TRBV13 | NA | few | TGTGCCAGCAGCTTCCGCAGGGATTTTGGCTACACCTTC | CASSFRRDFGYTF
TRBJ2-1 | TRBV7-3 | TRBD2 | many | TGTGCCAGCAGCTTACTAGCGGGGTCTAACTACAATGAGCAGTTCTTC | CASSLLAGSNYNEQFF